Shown below are 9 T cell receptor beta chains from a single sample sequenced in a study of T cells in Graves' hyperthyroidism and ophthalmopathy. There were TCR beta CDR3 regions amplified from RNA transcripts. Researchers ran a first-round RT-PCR on the TCR CDR3 using the HTBI primer set. From the multiplex PCR reads, TCRdb called clonotypes with MiXCR, one entry per CDR3 protein. The sample gives fewer than 850,000 distinct CDR3 sequences, approximately 15% of which show up once; about a sixth is in the top ten. The sample taken for sequencing was blood. The receptors shown here come from a man over 45 with Graves' hyperthyroidism.

Note on this clonotype: The conserved phenylalanine or tryptophan is not found at the CDR3 terminus, so this likely reflects a read error. This rearrangement joins TRBV2 to TRBJ2-7; 8 bases match TRBD2. Germline V gene sequence: CDR1 SNHLY, CDR2 FYNNEI. The CDR3 is made up of 17 amino acids. The trim removed 6 bases at V and 2 bases at J, leaving 15 bases unmatched. CDR3 protein: CASRLLLQTSVPYEQYS. The CDR3, as DNA: TGTGCCAGCAGGCTACTTCTTCAGACTAGCGTACCCTACGAGCAGTACTCC.

This clonotype was recorded a few times. V gene TRBV20-1 combines with J gene TRBJ1-1; 7 bases are a match to TRBD1. CDR3 length equals 16 residues. Germline CDR1 is DFQATT and CDR2 is SNEGSKA (reference sequence). V trimming: 5 bases; J trimming: 0 bases; junction bases outside the gene matches: 12. CDR3 region: CSAPDWDSVMNTEAFF. DNA for the CDR3: TGCAGTGCTCCGGACTGGGACAGCGTTATGAACACTGAAGCTTTCTTT.

DNA for the CDR3: TGTGCCAGCTCAGCATGGACAGGGGACAACTATGGCTACACCTTC. Protein: CASSAWTGDNYGYTF. The chain links TRBV18 to TRBJ1-2; 9 positions match TRBD1. CDR3 length equals 15 residues. Germline CDR1 KGHSH, CDR2 LQKENI. Germline trimming cut 5 bases from V and 2 bases from J; bases unmatched to any gene: 6.

This clonotype was seen only a few times. The CDR3 carries no conserved terminal phenylalanine or tryptophan, so it likely arises from a read error. The V gene is TRBV5-1, the J gene TRBJ2-1; D is uncertain. The CDR3 length is 16 residues. Germline assignment: CDR1 SGHRS and CDR2 YFSETQ. Trimming stripped 2 bases from V and 1 base from J, with 13 bases between. CDR3 amino acids: CASSFSTAQSYNEQFS. CDR3 coding DNA: TGCGCCAGCAGCTTCAGTACAGCGCAATCCTACAATGAGCAGTTCTCC.

The table lists this clonotype with a few counts. The V gene is TRBV19, the J gene TRBJ2-1; 10 bases match TRBD2. The CDR3 consists of 17 residues. Germline V gene sequence: CDR1 LNHDA, CDR2 SQIVND (reference sequence). V shed 0 bases and J 8 bases; nucleotides not matched to a gene: 10. The CDR3 DNA reads as TGTGCCAGTAGTATAGAATCGGGGACTAGCGTTGGGTATGAGCAGTTCTTC. It translates to CASSIESGTSVGYEQFF.

This clonotype showed up many times. The genes are TRBV28 and TRBJ1-5; TRBD1 matches 8 bases. The CDR3 is made up of 12 amino acids. From germline, CDR1 is MDHEN and CDR2 SYDVKM. V lost 6 bases, J lost 7 bases, and 2 bases stayed unmatched. Here the CDR3 reads CASRRDRQPQHF. CDR3 in DNA: TGTGCCAGCAGACGGGACAGGCAGCCCCAGCATTTT.

Many counts were recorded for this clonotype. CDR3 coding DNA: TGTGCCAGCAGCCACGATACGAATTCCCAAGAGACCCAGTACTTC. This gives the protein CASSHDTNSQETQYF. The chain employs TRBV3-1 and TRBJ2-5, with D uncertain. From germline, CDR1 is LGHDT and CDR2 YNNKEL (reference sequence). The length of the CDR3 is 15 residues. Trimming shortened V by 3 bases and J by 1 base, and 12 bases separated the two germline ends.

Written as DNA, the CDR3 is TGCAGTGGTGGCGTTGCTAACTATGGCTACACCTTC. Translated, it gives CSGGVANYGYTF. The chain carries TRBV20-1 and TRBJ1-2; D is unclear. Looked up from germline, CDR1 is DFQATT and CDR2 is SNEGSKA (reference sequence). The CDR3 is 12 amino acids. V gave up 7 bases and J gave up 0 bases, with 9 bases separating them.

This clonotype was seen repeatedly, ten times or more. V gene TRBV30 combines with J gene TRBJ1-1; 8 bases are a match to TRBD1. Germline V gene data show CDR1 as GTSNPN and CDR2 as SVGIG (reference sequence). The junction had 0 bases not matched to a gene; V was cut back by 5 bases and J by 1 base. The CDR3 has 12 amino acids. The CDR3, as DNA: TGTGCCTGGGACAGGGGGAACACTGAAGCTTTCTTT. This sequence encodes CAWDRGNTEAFF.